This T cell receptor beta chain was recovered during a study of CD8+ T cells in alopecia areata (dated by TCRdb to the late 2010s). Background for the entire study: The treated patients, all with moderate-to-severe alopecia areata, were enrolled in an open-label pilot trial of oral tofacitinib given at 5 to 10 mg twice daily. Clonality in the scalp was compared among normal scalp (n=4), patchy alopecia areata scalp (n=8), and alopecia totalis/universalis scalp (n=8). The RNA source kit depended on sample type: the PAXgene miRNA kit for fixed scalp, the miRNeasy kit for PBMCs, and the RNeasy kit for mouse skin. Biopsies were taken from tofacitinib-treated patients at baseline and again at 4 and 24 weeks into treatment, and several of those patients also had a later scalp biopsy. Tofacitinib was given for 6 to 18 months, followed by 6 months of follow-up off drug to assess delayed response and recurrence. Amplification of TCRbeta CDR3 regions was done by immunoSEQ multiplex PCR using 35 Vbeta forward primers and 13 Jbeta reverse primers. Human TCRbeta sequencing covered scalp tissue and sorted CD4+ and CD8+ peripheral blood T cells from patchy and totalis/universalis alopecia areata patients and healthy controls. The study used high-throughput TCRbeta sequencing to examine T cell clonal expansion in alopecia areata, in both the C3H/HeJ mouse model and human patients. Beyond this particular receptor, the publication reports: Shared TCR sequences between patients were less evident than in mice, which may be partly attributable to HLA diversity in the patient population. Compared with normal scalp, lesional scalp, particularly in alopecia totalis/universalis, had higher clonality and more expanded CD8+ clones, which suggests antigenic drive. Scalp TCR repertoire analysis is complicated because resident alphabeta T cells in normal human skin are also sequenced, whereas mouse skin is dominated by gammadelta T cells.

Library prep was done by the immunoSEQ multiplex PCR assay. RNA was extracted from all samples and reverse transcribed into cDNA, which served as template for TCR sequencing. First-strand cDNA was synthesized using SuperScript III with a 2:1 mix of oligo-dT and random hexamers. A synthetic immune receptor repertoire was used to gauge amplification bias, and whatever bias remained was removed computationally. In the source study's methods: After raw reads were preprocessed to remove errors, the CDR3 was defined following IMGT conventions as running from the conserved cysteine to phenylalanine. Clonality was calculated as 1 minus Shannon entropy normalized by log2 of the number of productive unique TCRs. CD4 or CD8 identity of scalp clones was inferred by cross-referencing scalp TCRbeta sequences with sorted blood CD4 and CD8 repertoires. Not all clones reach the TCRdb copy of this immuneACCESS table, which keeps in-frame sequences only. Checked studies attribute under half of the gap to unresolved V genes and leave the rest unexplained. V and J calls and clone size are copied from that table; D and trimming were computed from the DNA. The sample table shows around 140,000 clones, and 45% to 50% are seen once. The biggest ten clones account for around 20% of the sample.

The time point label here, explained by the study, means: baseline before oral tofacitinib. Lesional scalp punch biopsies and peripheral blood were obtained from alopecia areata patients. PBMCs were isolated by density centrifugation and stained for CD3, CD4 and CD8, and CD4+ and CD8+ T cells were sorted on a FACSAria. The sample holds one count of this clone. The specificity of this receptor is unknown. No much larger clone exists at a distance of one base, and base qualities are not known. The TCR comes from a human donor with alopecia areata. The sample in question was CD8+ T cells sorted from blood, obtained at week 0.

In nucleotides, the sequence is TGCAGCGTTGAAGCCCGGACAGGGAGCACAGATACGCAGTATTTT. The translation is CSVEARTGSTDTQYF. Recombination joined TRBV29-1 with TRBJ2-3, with 8 junctional bases fitting TRBD1. Its CDR3 holds 15 amino acids, cysteine through phenylalanine. The CDR3 DNA has 45 bases and is translated from base 1. Unmatched junction bases come to 3, with V trimmed by 1 base and J by 0 bases. Taken from the germline V gene, the CDR1 and CDR2 loops are SQVTM and ANQGSEA.